This TCR beta chain originates from a study of T cell responses to AZD1222 COVID-19 vaccine. Study conclusions and caveats: There were mostly white British donors and more females than males, and clonal diversity was possibly underestimated.

V lost 2 bases and J 2 bases, leaving 13 bases between the germline ends. The germline V gene encodes CDR1 LNHDA and CDR2 SQIVND (reference sequence). The CDR3 sequence is 16 residues long. A few counts support this clone. As yet, its antigen is unknown. Profiled with immunoSEQ multiplex PCR; TCRdb holds only in-frame clones, not every one. The sample lists 200,000 or so clones; approximately 93% were seen once. The sample was peripheral blood, taken 28 days after the second AZD1222 dose. This TCR derives from an adult who received the AZD1222 COVID-19 vaccine. V is TRBV19 and J is TRBJ1-3; D gene unclear. CDR3 nucleotides: TGTGCCAGTAGTATAATGGGCTTCGTGGCTGGAAACACCATATATTTT. Protein product: CASSIMGFVAGNTIYF.